This TCR beta chain appears in the sequencing data of a study of naive and memory T cell subsets. Alpha and beta constant region primers primed reverse transcription for blood and skin samples. Ligated cDNA underwent four rounds of PCR with nested alpha and beta constant region primers and SP2. From the 5' RACE reads, TCRdb called clonotypes with MiXCR, one entry per CDR3 protein. The data show approximately 24,000 distinct CDR3 sequences, roughly 25% seen once. This clonotype was counted between two and nine times. Whole-blood samples were 2 to 3 ml of peripheral blood from healthy adult volunteers. The sequence was obtained from a female donor in good health.

CDR3 protein: CSVPVSGNTIYF. The CDR3 DNA sequence: TGCAGCGTTCCCGTGTCTGGAAACACCATATATTTT. The rearrangement joins TRBV29-1 to TRBJ1-3; D not certain. Looked up from germline, CDR1 is SQVTM and CDR2 is ANQGSEA. V dropped 5 bases and J dropped 1 base, with 6 bases sitting between them. This CDR3 region has 12 residues.